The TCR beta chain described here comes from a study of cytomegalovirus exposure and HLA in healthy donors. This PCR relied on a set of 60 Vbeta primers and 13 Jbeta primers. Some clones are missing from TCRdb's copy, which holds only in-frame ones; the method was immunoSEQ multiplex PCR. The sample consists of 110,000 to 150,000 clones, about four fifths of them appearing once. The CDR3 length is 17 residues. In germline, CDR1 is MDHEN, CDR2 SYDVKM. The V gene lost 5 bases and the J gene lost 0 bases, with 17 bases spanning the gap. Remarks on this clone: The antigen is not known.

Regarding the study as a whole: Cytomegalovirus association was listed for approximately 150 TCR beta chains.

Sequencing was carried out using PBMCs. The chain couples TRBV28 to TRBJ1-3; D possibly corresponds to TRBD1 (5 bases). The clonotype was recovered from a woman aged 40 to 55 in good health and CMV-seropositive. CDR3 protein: CASSVNLGLASGNTIYF. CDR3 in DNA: TGTGCCAGCAGTGTCAACCTGGGACTTGCCTCTGGAAACACCATATATTTT.